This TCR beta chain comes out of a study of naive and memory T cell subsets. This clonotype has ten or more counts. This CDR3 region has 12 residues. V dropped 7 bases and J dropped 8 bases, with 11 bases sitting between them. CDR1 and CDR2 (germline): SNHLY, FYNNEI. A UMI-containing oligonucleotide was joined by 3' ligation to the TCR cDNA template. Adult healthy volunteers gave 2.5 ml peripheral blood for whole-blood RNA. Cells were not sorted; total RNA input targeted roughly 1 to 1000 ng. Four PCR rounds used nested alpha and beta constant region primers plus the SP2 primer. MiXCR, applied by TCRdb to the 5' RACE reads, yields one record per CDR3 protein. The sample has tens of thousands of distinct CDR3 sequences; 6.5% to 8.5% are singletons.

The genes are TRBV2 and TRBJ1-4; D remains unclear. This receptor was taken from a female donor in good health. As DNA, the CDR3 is TGTGCCAGCACCCAGGACCCGGAAAAACTGTTTTTT. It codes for CASTQDPEKLFF.